The rows below give T cell receptor beta chains drawn from one sample of a study of blood T cell repertoires in COVID-19. Clones were read by immunoSEQ multiplex PCR, and TCRdb kept only the in-frame ones, dropping some. The data contain about 260,000 clones, approximately 88% of them singletons. The specimen sequenced was peripheral blood. These receptors came from a woman in her 70s with COVID-19, enrolled during active disease. The CDR3 runs from the conserved cysteine through the conserved F or W. The D gene is left open where the match is weak. Size values are once, few and many counts, or a class for expanded clones, and some rows have none.

>NA|TRBJ2-3|TRBV11-3|TRBD2
CASSLDPPAGGRKDTQYF
TGTGCCAGCAGCTTAGATCCCCCAGCGGGAGGGAGGAAGGATACGCAGTATTTT
>NA|TRBJ2-7|TRBV19|NA
CASSSGQEQYF
TGTGCCAGTAGTTCTGGACAGGAGCAGTACTTC
>NA|TRBJ2-7|TRBV3-1/TRBV3-2|TRBD2
CASSQGLAGVYEQYF
TGTGCCAGCAGCCAAGGGCTAGCGGGAGTCTACGAGCAGTACTTC
>NA|TRBJ1-6|TRBV28|TRBD1
CASSVRDRGFNSPLHF
TGTGCCAGCAGTGTCCGGGACAGGGGATTCAATTCACCCCTCCACTTT
>NA|TRBJ2-1|TRBV24-1|TRBD1
CAIEGQDYNEQFF
TGTGCCATCGAGGGACAGGACTACAATGAGCAGTTCTTC
>NA|TRBJ1-6|TRBV15|TRBD1
CATSRITGGASPLHF
TGTGCCACCAGCAGAATAACAGGGGGCGCATCCCCCCTCCACTTT
>NA|TRBJ1-1|TRBV6-5|TRBD1
CASSYSDRGRDTEAFF
TGTGCCAGCAGTTACTCAGACAGGGGTAGAGACACTGAAGCTTTCTTT
>NA|TRBJ2-2|TRBV9|TRBD2
CASSVVYSGRNTGELFF
TGTGCCAGCAGCGTAGTGTATAGCGGGAGAAACACCGGGGAGCTGTTTTTT
>NA|TRBJ2-7|TRBV6-6|TRBD2
CASLGGRGLDEQYF
TGTGCCAGCCTTGGGGGGAGGGGCCTCGACGAGCAGTACTTC
>NA|TRBJ1-5|TRBV19|TRBD1
CASSPGTGFNQPQHF
TGTGCCAGTAGTCCCGGGACAGGATTCAATCAGCCCCAGCATTTT
>NA|TRBJ2-7|TRBV4-1|TRBD2
CASSDIEAGAYEQYF
TGCGCCAGCAGCGATATTGAAGCGGGAGCGTACGAGCAGTACTTC
>NA|TRBJ1-5|TRBV19|NA
CASSTYPGDQPQHF
TGTGCCAGTAGTACTTACCCGGGGGACCAGCCCCAGCATTTT
>NA|TRBJ1-3|TRBV5-6|NA
CASSLGGAGNTIYF
TGTGCCAGCAGCTTGGGCGGGGCGGGAAACACCATATATTTT
>NA|TRBJ2-3|TRBV5-4|TRBD1
CASSLQGALMDTQYF
TGTGCCAGCTCTTTACAGGGGGCATTAATGGATACGCAGTATTTT
>NA|TRBJ1-2|TRBV29-1|TRBD1
CSVGRSGGYGYTF
TGCAGCGTTGGGAGGTCAGGGGGCTATGGCTACACCTTC
>NA|TRBJ2-1|TRBV30|NA
CAGGDSAYNEQFF
TGTGCCGGCGGGGACTCCGCCTACAATGAGCAGTTCTTC
>NA|TRBJ1-2|TRBV9|TRBD1
CASSVEAGQDYGYTF
TGTGCCAGCAGCGTAGAGGCGGGACAGGACTATGGCTACACCTTC
>NA|TRBJ1-1|TRBV3-1/TRBV3-2|NA
CASSFNPQNTEAFF
TGTGCCAGCAGCTTTAACCCACAGAACACTGAAGCTTTCTTT
>NA|TRBJ1-3|TRBV3-1/TRBV3-2|NA
CASSQEGSSGNTIYF
TGTGCCAGCAGCCAAGAGGGCAGCTCTGGAAACACCATATATTTT
>NA|TRBJ2-2|TRBV4-1|TRBD2
CASSQGLAGAGRTGELFF
TGCGCCAGCAGCCAGGGTCTAGCGGGAGCGGGTCGGACCGGGGAGCTGTTTTTT
>NA|TRBJ2-1|TRBV9|NA
CASSVGAGYGITYNEQFF
TGTGCCAGCAGCGTAGGGGCCGGTTACGGGATCACCTACAATGAGCAGTTCTTC
>once|TRBJ1-1|TRBV30|NA
CACPGGGDTEAFF
TGTGCCTGCCCGGGGGGGGGAGACACTGAAGCTTTCTTT
>NA|TRBJ1-1|TRBV6-2/TRBV6-3|NA
CASSASEAFF
TGTGCCAGCAGCGCGTCTGAAGCTTTCTTT